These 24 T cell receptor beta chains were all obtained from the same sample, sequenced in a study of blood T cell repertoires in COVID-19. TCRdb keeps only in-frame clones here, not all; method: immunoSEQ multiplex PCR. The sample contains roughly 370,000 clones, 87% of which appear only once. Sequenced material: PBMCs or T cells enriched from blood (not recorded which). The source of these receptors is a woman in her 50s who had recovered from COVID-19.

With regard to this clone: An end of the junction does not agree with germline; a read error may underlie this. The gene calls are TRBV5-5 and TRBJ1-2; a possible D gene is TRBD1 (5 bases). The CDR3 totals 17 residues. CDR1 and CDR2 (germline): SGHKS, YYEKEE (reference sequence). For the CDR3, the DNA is TGTGCCAGCAGCCCGGGGGACGCCTTTTGGGGTTCTCAGACGACCACATTC. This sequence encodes CASSPGDAFWGSQTTTF.

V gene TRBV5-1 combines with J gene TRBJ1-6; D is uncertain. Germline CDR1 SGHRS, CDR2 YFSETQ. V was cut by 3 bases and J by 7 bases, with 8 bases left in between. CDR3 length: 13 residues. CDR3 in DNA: TGCGCCAGCAGCTCCCCCGGGAATTCACCCCTCCACTTT. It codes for CASSSPGNSPLHF.

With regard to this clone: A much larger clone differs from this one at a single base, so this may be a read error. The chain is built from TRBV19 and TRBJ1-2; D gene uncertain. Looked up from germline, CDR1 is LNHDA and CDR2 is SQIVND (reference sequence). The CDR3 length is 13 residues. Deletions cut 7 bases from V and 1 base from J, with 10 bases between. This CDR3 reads CASTPRGNYGYTF. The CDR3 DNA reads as TGTGCCAGTACCCCCCGGGGTAACTATGGCTACACCTTC.

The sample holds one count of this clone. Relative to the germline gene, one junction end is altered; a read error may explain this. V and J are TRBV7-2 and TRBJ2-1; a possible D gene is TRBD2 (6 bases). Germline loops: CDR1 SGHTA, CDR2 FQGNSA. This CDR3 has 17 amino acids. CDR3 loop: CANSLDVRGSSYNEQFF. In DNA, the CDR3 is TGTGCCAACAGCTTAGATGTACGGGGGAGCTCCTACAATGAGCAGTTCTTC.

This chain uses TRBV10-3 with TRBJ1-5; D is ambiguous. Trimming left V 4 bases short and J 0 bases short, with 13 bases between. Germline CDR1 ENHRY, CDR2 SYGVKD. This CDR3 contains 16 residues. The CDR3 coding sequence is TGTGCCATCAGTGCCGGGTCCATTATTAGCAATCAGCCCCAGCATTTT. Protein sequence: CAISAGSIISNQPQHF.

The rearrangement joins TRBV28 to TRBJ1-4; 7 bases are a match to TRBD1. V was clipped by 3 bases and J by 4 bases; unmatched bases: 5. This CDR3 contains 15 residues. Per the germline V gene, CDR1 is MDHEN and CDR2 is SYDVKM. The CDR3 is CASSFRTGFNEKLFF. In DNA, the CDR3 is TGTGCCAGCAGTTTCCGGACAGGTTTTAATGAAAAACTGTTTTTT. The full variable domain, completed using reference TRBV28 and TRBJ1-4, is DVKVTQSSRYLVKRTGEKVFLECVQDMDHENMFWYRQDPGLGLRLIYFSYDVKMKEKGDIPEGYSVSREKKERFSLILESASTNQTSMYLCASSFRTGFNEKLFFGSGTQLSVL.

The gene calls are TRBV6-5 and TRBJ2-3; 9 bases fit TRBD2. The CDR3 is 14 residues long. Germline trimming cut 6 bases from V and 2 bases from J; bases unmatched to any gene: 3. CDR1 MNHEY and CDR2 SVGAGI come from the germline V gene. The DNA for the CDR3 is TGTGCCAGCAGGAGCGGGGGGTTCACAGATACGCAGTATTTT. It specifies CASRSGGFTDTQYF.

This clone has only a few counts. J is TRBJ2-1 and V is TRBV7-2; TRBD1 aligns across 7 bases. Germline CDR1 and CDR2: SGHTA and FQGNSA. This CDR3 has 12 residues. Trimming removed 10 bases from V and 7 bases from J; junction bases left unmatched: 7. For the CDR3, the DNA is TGTGCCACCAGTGACAGGGTAAATGAGCAGTTCTTC. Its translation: CATSDRVNEQFF.

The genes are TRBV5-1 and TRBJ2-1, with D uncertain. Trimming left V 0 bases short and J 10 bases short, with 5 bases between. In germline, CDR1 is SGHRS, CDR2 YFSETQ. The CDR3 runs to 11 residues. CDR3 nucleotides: TGCGCCAGCAGCTTGGGCAGGGAGCAGTTCTTC. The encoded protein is CASSLGREQFF.

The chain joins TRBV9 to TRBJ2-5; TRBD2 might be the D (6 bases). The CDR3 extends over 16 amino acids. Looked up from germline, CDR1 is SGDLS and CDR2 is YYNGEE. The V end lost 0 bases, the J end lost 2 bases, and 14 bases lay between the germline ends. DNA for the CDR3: TGTGCCAGCAGCGTAGGGGGCGGGGCCGGTCAAGAGACCCAGTACTTC. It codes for CASSVGGGAGQETQYF.

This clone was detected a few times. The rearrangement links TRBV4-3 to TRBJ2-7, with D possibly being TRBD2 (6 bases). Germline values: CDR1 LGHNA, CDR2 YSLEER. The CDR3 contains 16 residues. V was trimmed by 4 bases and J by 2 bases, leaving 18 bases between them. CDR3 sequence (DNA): TGCGCCAGCAGCCCCCTGGCTAGCGCCTCAGCCTACGAGCAGTACTTC. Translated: CASSPLASASAYEQYF.

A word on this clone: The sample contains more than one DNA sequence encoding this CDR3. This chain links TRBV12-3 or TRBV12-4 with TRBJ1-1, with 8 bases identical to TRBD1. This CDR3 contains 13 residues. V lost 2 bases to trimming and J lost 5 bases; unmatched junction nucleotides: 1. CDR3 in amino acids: CASSLNRGTEAFF. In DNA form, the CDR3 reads TGTGCCAGCAGTTTAAACAGGGGGACTGAAGCTTTCTTT.

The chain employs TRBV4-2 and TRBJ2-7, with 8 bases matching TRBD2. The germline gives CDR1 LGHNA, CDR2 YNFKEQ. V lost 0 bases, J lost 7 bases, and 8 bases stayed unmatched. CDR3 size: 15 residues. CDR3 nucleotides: TGTGCCAGCAGCCAAGACCCGGGGGGGCCGAGGGAGCAGTACTTC. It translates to CASSQDPGGPREQYF.

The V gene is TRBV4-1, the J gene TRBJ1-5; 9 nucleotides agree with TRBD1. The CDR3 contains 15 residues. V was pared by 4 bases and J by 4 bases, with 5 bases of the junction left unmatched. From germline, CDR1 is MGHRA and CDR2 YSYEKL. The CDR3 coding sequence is TGCGCCAGCAGCCTGGACAGGGGAGAGAATCAGCCCCAGCATTTT. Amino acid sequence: CASSLDRGENQPQHF.

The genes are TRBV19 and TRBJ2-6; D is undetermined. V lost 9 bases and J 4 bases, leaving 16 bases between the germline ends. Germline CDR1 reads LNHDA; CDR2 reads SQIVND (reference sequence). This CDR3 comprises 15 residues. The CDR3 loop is CASTQTPVGANVLTF. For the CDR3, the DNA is TGTGCCAGCACCCAGACTCCAGTCGGGGCCAACGTCCTGACTTTC.

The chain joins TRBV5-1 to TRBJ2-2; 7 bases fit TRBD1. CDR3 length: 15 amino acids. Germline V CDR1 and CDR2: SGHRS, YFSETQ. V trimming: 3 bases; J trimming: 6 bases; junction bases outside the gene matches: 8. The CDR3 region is CASSSGGLGAGELFF. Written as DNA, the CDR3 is TGCGCCAGCAGCTCAGGGGGTTTAGGTGCCGGGGAGCTGTTTTTT.

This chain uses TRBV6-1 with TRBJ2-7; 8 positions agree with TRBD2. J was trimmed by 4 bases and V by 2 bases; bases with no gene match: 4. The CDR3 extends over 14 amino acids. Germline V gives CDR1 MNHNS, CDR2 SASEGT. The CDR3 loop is CASSETGGGYEQYF. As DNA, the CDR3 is TGTGCCAGCAGTGAAACGGGAGGGGGATACGAGCAGTACTTC.

The CDR3 DNA follows: TGTGCCAGCTCATCAGACTCAGGGATCTACGAGCAGTACTTC. Encoded protein: CASSSDSGIYEQYF. This chain connects TRBV18 to TRBJ2-7; possibly TRBD1 for D (5 bases). Germline V gene sequence: CDR1 KGHSH, CDR2 LQKENI. The germline V and J ends were trimmed by 5 bases and 3 bases, with 14 bases remaining between them. The CDR3 has 14 residues.

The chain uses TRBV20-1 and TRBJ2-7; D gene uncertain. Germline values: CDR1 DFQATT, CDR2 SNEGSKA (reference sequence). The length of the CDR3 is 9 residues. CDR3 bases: TGCCCCCCCCCTCACGAGCAGTACTTC. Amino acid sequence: CPPPHEQYF.

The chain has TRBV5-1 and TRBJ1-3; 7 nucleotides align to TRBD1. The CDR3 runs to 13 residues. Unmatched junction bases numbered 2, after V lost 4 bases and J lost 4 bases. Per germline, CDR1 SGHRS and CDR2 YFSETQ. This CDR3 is CASSADRGNTIYF. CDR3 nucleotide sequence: TGCGCCAGCAGCGCGGACAGGGGAAACACCATATATTTT.

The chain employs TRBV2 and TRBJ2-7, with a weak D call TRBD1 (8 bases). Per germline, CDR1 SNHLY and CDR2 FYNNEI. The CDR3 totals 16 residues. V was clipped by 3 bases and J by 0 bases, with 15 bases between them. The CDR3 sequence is CASSEGGDRTSYEQYF. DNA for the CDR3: TGTGCCAGCAGTGAGGGGGGGGACAGGACCTCCTACGAGCAGTACTTC.

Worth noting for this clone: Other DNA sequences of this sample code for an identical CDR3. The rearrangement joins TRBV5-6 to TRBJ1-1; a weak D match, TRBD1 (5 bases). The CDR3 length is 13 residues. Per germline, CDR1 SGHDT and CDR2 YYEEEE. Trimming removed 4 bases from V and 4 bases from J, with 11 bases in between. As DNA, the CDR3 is TGTGCCAGCAGCCTCGGGGGTCCCACTGAAGCTTTCTTT. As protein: CASSLGGPTEAFF.

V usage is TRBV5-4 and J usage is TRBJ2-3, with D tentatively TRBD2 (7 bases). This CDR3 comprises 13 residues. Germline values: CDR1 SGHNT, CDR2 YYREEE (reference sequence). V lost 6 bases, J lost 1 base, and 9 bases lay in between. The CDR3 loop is CASKGGGTDTQYF. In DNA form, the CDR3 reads TGTGCCAGCAAAGGGGGGGGCACAGATACGCAGTATTTT.

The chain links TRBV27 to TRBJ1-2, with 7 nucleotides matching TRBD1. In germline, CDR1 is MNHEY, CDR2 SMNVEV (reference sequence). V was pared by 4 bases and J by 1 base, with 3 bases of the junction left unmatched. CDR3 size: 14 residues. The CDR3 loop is CASSSRGLNYGYTF. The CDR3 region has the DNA TGTGCCAGCAGTTCGAGGGGGCTTAACTATGGCTACACCTTC.